A single T cell receptor (beta chain) is shown here with its context. The CDR3 has 12 residues. Germline lookup yields CDR1 MNHNS and CDR2 SASEGT. V was trimmed by 6 bases and J by 6 bases, leaving 10 bases between them. PBMCs were cryopreserved, and approximately 2 micrograms of genomic DNA from them went into TCR beta libraries. This record comes from a study of cytotoxic CD8 clonotypes in ibrutinib-treated CLL. Study background: Of a cohort that held around 10 relapsed/refractory and some 15 treatment-naive patients, roughly 18 were IGHV unmutated. Once treatment had gone on for a median of around 13 months, range 6 to 36, response samples were drawn.

Target depth was 1 in 200,000 to 1 in 1 million T cells, about 10x per clonotype. Using immunoSEQ multiplex PCR, the repertoire was profiled, and TCRdb retains in-frame clones only, with some absent. The sample holds more than 200,000 clones, 60% to 75% seen once. This receptor was identified in a human donor with chronic lymphocytic leukemia. Sequencing was performed on PBMCs, taken after 24 months of ibrutinib treatment. The V call is TRBV6-1, the J call TRBJ2-3; D is ambiguous. CDR3: CASRPSGDTQYF. CDR3 sequence (DNA): TGTGCCAGCAGGCCCTCCGGGGATACGCAGTATTTT.